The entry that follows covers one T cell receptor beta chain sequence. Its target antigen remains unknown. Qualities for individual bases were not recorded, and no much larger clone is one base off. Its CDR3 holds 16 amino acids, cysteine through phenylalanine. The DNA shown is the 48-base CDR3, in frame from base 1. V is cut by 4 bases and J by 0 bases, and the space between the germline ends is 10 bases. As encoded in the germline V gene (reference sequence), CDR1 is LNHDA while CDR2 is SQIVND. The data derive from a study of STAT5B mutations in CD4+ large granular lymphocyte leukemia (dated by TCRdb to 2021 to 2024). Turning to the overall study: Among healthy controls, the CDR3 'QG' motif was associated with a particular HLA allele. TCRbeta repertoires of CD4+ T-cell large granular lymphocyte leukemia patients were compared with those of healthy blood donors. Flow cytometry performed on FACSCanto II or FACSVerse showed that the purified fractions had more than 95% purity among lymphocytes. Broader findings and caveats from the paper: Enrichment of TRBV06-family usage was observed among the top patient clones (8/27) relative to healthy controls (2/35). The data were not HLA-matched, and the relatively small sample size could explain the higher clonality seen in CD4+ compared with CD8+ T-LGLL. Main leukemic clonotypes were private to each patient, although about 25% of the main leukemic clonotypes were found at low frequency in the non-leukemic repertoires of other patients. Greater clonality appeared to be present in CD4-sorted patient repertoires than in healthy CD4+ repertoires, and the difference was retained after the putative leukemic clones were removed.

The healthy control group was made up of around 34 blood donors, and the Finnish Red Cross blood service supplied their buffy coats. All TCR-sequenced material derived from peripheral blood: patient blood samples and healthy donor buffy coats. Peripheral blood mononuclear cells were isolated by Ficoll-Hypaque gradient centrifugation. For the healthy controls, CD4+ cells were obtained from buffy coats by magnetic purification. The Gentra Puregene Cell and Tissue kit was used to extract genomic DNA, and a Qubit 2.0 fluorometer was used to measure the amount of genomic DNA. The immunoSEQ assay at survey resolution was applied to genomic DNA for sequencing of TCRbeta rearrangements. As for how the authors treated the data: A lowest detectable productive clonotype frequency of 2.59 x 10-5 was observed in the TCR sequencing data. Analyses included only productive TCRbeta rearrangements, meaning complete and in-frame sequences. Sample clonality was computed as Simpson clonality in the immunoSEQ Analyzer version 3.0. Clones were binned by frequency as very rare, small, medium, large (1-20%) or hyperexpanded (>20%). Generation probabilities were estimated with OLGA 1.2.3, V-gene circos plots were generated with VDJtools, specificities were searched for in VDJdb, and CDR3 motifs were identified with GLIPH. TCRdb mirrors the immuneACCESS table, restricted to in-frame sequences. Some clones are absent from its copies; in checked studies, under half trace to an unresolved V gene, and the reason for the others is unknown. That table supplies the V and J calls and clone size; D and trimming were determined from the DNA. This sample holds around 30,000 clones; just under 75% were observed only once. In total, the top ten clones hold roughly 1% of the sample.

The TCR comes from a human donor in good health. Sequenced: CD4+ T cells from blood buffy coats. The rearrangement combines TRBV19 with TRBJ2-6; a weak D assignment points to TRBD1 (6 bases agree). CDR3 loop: CASSNPGDSGANVLTF. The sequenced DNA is TGTGCCAGTAGTAACCCAGGGGACTCTGGGGCCAACGTCCTGACTTTC.